A selection of T cell receptor beta chains follows, all from one sample in a study of blood T cell repertoires in COVID-19. The repertoire was sequenced with immunoSEQ multiplex PCR; TCRdb's copy has only in-frame clones and lacks some. The profile shows 200,000 to 250,000 clones, roughly 90% of them singletons. Sequenced sample: peripheral blood. These receptors came from a man between 60 and 75 years old with acute or convalescent COVID-19. Both conserved end residues are part of each CDR3. The D gene is left open where the match is weak. Clone size appears in some rows only: once, few, many, or a class for an expanded clone.

>TRBV7-3|TRBD2|once|TRBJ2-1
TGTGCCAGCAGCTCCGCCGGGACTAGCGGGAGGGCCACCTACAATGAGCAGTTCTTC
CASSSAGTSGRATYNEQFF
>TRBV18|TRBD1|.|TRBJ2-7
TGTGCCAGCTCACCACGAAGCACCGGGACAGGGGAAACCTACGAGCAGTACTTC
CASSPRSTGTGETYEQYF
>TRBV11-2|TRBD1|.|TRBJ1-1
TGTGCCAGCAGCTTACAGGGGGCAGACACTGAAGCTTTCTTT
CASSLQGADTEAFF
>TRBV2|.|.|TRBJ1-5
TGTGCCAGCAGTGAAGAGGCAGGGGTTCAGCCCCAGCATTTT
CASSEEAGVQPQHF
>TRBV11-3|TRBD2|few|TRBJ2-2
TGTGCCAGCAGCATTCGTTTAGCGGGAGTGAACACCGGGGAGCTGTTTTTT
CASSIRLAGVNTGELFF
>TRBV7-9|.|.|TRBJ2-5
TGTGCCAGCAGCTTAGTGGGGGCGGAGACCCAGTACTTC
CASSLVGAETQYF
>TRBV5-4|TRBD1|.|TRBJ2-1
TGTGCCAGCAGCTTCGACAGGGGATCCTACAATGAGCAGTTCTTC
CASSFDRGSYNEQFF
>TRBV6-2/TRBV6-3|.|.|TRBJ1-6
TGTGCCAGCAGTCTACAGAGGGCTGGGGATTCACCCCTCCACTTT
CASSLQRAGDSPLHF
>TRBV27|.|.|TRBJ1-2
TGTGCCAGCAGTCCCCACTTAAACGGGGGCTACACCTTC
CASSPHLNGGYTF
>TRBV20-1|.|.|TRBJ1-1
TGCAGTGCTAGTTTGGGGGGCACTGAAGCTTTCTTT
CSASLGGTEAFF
>TRBV6-6|.|.|TRBJ2-3
TGTGCCAGCAGTCGGACCGCGGAATTTTATACGCAGTATTTT
CASSRTAEFYTQYF
>TRBV2|.|.|TRBJ1-5
TGTGCCAGCAGTGAAGACTCCGCGGCTCAGCCCCAGCATTTT
CASSEDSAAQPQHF
>TRBV2|.|.|TRBJ1-1
TGTGCCAGCAGTGCTCGGGGGGCGCAAACTGAAGCTTTCTTT
CASSARGAQTEAFF
>TRBV5-4|.|.|TRBJ1-4
TGTGCCAGCAGCTTGCCTGGAGCCGAAAAACTGTTTTTT
CASSLPGAEKLFF
>TRBV29-1|TRBD2|.|TRBJ2-7
TGCAGCGCTCTAAGGGGGACTAGTTACGAGCAGTACTTC
CSALRGTSYEQYF
>TRBV4-3|TRBD1|.|TRBJ1-6
TGCGCCAGCAGCCAAGATCACCAGGGGGCCCTCGCAAATTCACCCCTCCACTTT
CASSQDHQGALANSPLHF
>TRBV30|.|.|TRBJ2-7
TGTGCCTGGGGTTGGACCCCCGGGGACGAGCAGTACTTC
CAWGWTPGDEQYF
>TRBV14|TRBD2|.|TRBJ2-7
TGTGCCAGCAGCCAATTAACTAGCGGGCCCCTCGAGCAGTACTTC
CASSQLTSGPLEQYF
>TRBV5-1|.|few|TRBJ2-7
TGCGCCAGCAGCCCCTCGGCAGGGACCTACGAGCAGTACTTC
CASSPSAGTYEQYF
>TRBV9|.|.|TRBJ1-2
TGTGCCAGCAGCGTAGAGGCAGGGTTCGGTGGCTACACCTTC
CASSVEAGFGGYTF
>TRBV24-1|.|.|TRBJ1-2
TGTGCCACCAGTGATTCTTCAGGCCCTCATAACTATGGCTACACCTTC
CATSDSSGPHNYGYTF
>TRBV5-5|TRBD2|.|TRBJ2-7
TGTGCCAGCAGCCTGACTAGCGGAGTCTCCTACGAGCAGTACTTC
CASSLTSGVSYEQYF
>TRBV5-6|.|.|TRBJ2-1
TGTGCCAGCAGCTTGAGTAGCAGCTACAATGAGCAGTTCTTC
CASSLSSSYNEQFF
>TRBV11-3|TRBD1|.|TRBJ1-4
TGTGCCAGCAGCCGCCTAGGGACAGGGAATGAAAAACTGTTTTTT
CASSRLGTGNEKLFF
>TRBV19|.|.|TRBJ2-7
TGTGCCAGTAAGGAACAGGGAGACCTCTCCTACGAGCAGTACTTC
CASKEQGDLSYEQYF
>TRBV5-8|TRBD1|.|TRBJ2-7
TGTGCCATTCCCGGGACAGGGGCGTACTACGAGCAGTACTTC
CAIPGTGAYYEQYF
>TRBV30|.|.|TRBJ1-4
TGTGCCTGGAGCCTCCATCCGGGGAATGAAAAACTGTTTTTT
CAWSLHPGNEKLFF
>TRBV9|TRBD1|.|TRBJ2-5
TGTGCCAGCAGCGTAGGGGTGGGACAGGGAGTTGAGACCCAGTACTTC
CASSVGVGQGVETQYF
>TRBV7-9|TRBD1|.|TRBJ2-3
TGTGCCAGCAGTCAAACCCGGGGACAGGGATGGGGCTTGAGGCAGTATTTT
CASSQTRGQGWGLRQYF
>TRBV27|.|.|TRBJ2-5
TGTGCCAGCAGCCCGTGGGACACCCCGGAGACCCAGTACTTC
CASSPWDTPETQYF
>TRBV5-1|TRBD1|.|TRBJ1-1
TGCGCCAGCAGCTCGGACAGGGTCGCTGAAGCTTTCTTT
CASSSDRVAEAFF
>TRBV6-5|.|.|TRBJ1-2
TGTGCCAGCAGGGGGGGGATCTATGGCTACACCTTC
CASRGGIYGYTF
>TRBV7-3|.|.|TRBJ2-3
TGTGCCAGCAGCTTAACTCTGGCCCGCACAGATACGCAGTATTTT
CASSLTLARTDTQYF
>TRBV10-2|.|once|TRBJ2-5
TGCGCCAGCCAGACAGGCGGCGAGACCCAGTACTTC
CASQTGGETQYF
>TRBV27|.|.|TRBJ2-5
TGTGCCAGCAGGGCGGGGCAGATAGTTGAAGAGACCCAGTACTTC
CASRAGQIVEETQYF
>TRBV5-1|.|few|TRBJ1-1
TGCGCCAGCAGCATCGGACAAAAAAAGAGGCTGGGCACTGAAGCTTTCTTT
CASSIGQKKRLGTEAFF
>TRBV21-1|.|.|TRBJ1-5
TGTGCCAGCAGCAAAGTTGTCATCAAATTAGGGGGCAATCAGCCCCAGCATTTT
CASSKVVIKLGGNQPQHF
>TRBV15|.|.|TRBJ2-1
TGTGCCACCAGCAGAGAAAATGCGGGAAGCTCCTACAATGAGCAGTTCTTC
CATSRENAGSSYNEQFF
>TRBV7-2|.|.|TRBJ2-5
TGTGCCAGCGAGTCCCAAGAGACCCAGTACTTC
CASESQETQYF
>TRBV7-2|TRBD1|.|TRBJ1-5
TGTGCCAGCAGCTTAGGGGACAGGGTTTACCAGCCCCAGCATTTT
CASSLGDRVYQPQHF
>TRBV7-9|.|.|TRBJ2-7
TGTGCCAGCAGCTTAGGGGGACACTACTTGAAGGAGCAGTACTTC
CASSLGGHYLKEQYF
>TRBV10-3|.|.|TRBJ2-1
TGTGCCATCAGTGACTTCGACAGGAGCTCCTACAATGAGCAGTTCTTC
CAISDFDRSSYNEQFF
>TRBV11-3|.|.|TRBJ1-1
TGTGCCAGCAGCTTAACCCAGGGACGGGCGGGGGCTTTCTTT
CASSLTQGRAGAFF
>TRBV7-2|.|.|TRBJ1-6
TGTGCCAGCAGCTTATCCTCGGGAGGAACTAATTCACCCCTCCACTTT
CASSLSSGGTNSPLHF
>TRBV30|TRBD2|.|TRBJ2-1
TGTGCCTGGTCCGTAAGCGGGGGACACAATGAGCAGTTCTTC
CAWSVSGGHNEQFF
>TRBV19|TRBD1|.|TRBJ2-7
TGTGCCAGTAGTATCGACAGGGACTACGAGCAGTACTTC
CASSIDRDYEQYF
>TRBV6-1|.|.|TRBJ1-1
TGTGCCAGCAGTGTTTCTGGGTCAGACATGAACACTGAAGCTTTCTTT
CASSVSGSDMNTEAFF
>TRBV7-8|TRBD2|.|TRBJ2-7
TGTGCCAGCAGCTTAGGTTTTAGCGGGAGCGAGCAGTACTTC
CASSLGFSGSEQYF
>TRBV6-5|.|.|TRBJ1-1
TGTGCCAGCAGTTACATGTCAGTGAACACTGAAGCTTTCTTT
CASSYMSVNTEAFF
>TRBV4-2|.|.|TRBJ1-1
TGTGCCAGCAGCCAAGATAGTCTCGGGAGAACTGAAGCTTTCTTT
CASSQDSLGRTEAFF
>TRBV19|TRBD1|.|TRBJ1-2
TGTGCCAGTAACCCGACAGGGATTAACTATGGCTACACCTTC
CASNPTGINYGYTF
>TRBV4-3|TRBD1|.|TRBJ1-6
TGCGCCAGCAGCCAAGATAATACAGGGGCACCCCTCCACTTT
CASSQDNTGAPLHF
>TRBV28|TRBD2|.|TRBJ2-7
TGTGCCAGCAGCCCGACTAGCGTAAGCTCCTACGAGCAGTACTTC
CASSPTSVSSYEQYF
>TRBV11-2|.|.|TRBJ1-5
TGTGCCAGCAGCTTAGGCCCAGTTAGCAATCAGCCCCAGCATTTT
CASSLGPVSNQPQHF
>TRBV20-1|.|few|TRBJ2-3
TGCAGTGCTAGTCTGGCGGATAGCACAGATACGCAGTATTTT
CSASLADSTDTQYF
>TRBV18|.|few|TRBJ1-5
TGTGCCAGCTCATCAGGAAATAGCAATCAGCCCCAGCATTTT
CASSSGNSNQPQHF
>TRBV30|.|.|TRBJ1-5
TGTGCCTGGAGCAATGGGCGGGGAAATCAGCCCCAGCATTTT
CAWSNGRGNQPQHF
>TRBV7-7|.|.|TRBJ2-5
TGTGCTAGCCTCAGGGGTGGTGAGACCCAGTACTTC
CASLRGGETQYF
>TRBV6-2/TRBV6-3|.|.|TRBJ1-5
TGTGCCAGCAGTTACTCGACGCCAGGGGAAATTTATCAGCCCCAGCATTTT
CASSYSTPGEIYQPQHF